The source of this TCR beta chain is a study of CD8 T cells in Susac syndrome. Random hexamers served to reverse transcribe roughly 0.45 to 1 ug RNA. MiXCR, run by TCRdb on the immunoSEQ multiplex PCR reads, gives a single entry per CDR3 protein. The data hold over 150,000 distinct CDR3 sequences, with around 96% observed a single time. CDR1 and CDR2 (germline): SGHTA, FQGNSA. The CDR3 extends over 13 amino acids. The V end was cut by 5 bases, the J end by 6 bases, with 11 bases between. The clonotype originates from a human donor with Susac syndrome. Sequencing was performed on CD4+ T cells from PBMCs. The chain couples TRBV7-2 to TRBJ1-5; D is unresolved. The CDR3 protein is CASSGLGVQPQHF. The CDR3 nucleotides read TGTGCCAGCAGCGGCTTAGGCGTTCAGCCCCAGCATTTT.